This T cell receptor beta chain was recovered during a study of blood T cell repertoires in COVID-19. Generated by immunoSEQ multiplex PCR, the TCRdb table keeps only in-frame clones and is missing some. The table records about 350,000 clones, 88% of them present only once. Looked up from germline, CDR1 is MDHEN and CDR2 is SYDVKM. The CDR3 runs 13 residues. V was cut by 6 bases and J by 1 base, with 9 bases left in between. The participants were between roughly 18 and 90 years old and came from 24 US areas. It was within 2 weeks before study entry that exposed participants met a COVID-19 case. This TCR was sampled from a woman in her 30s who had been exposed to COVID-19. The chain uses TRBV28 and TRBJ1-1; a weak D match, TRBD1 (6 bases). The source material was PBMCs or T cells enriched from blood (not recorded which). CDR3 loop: CASRMTGNTEAFF. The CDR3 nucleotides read TGTGCCAGCAGAATGACAGGGAACACTGAAGCTTTCTTT.